The rows below give T cell receptor beta chains drawn from one sample of a study of blood T cell repertoires in COVID-19. Generated by immunoSEQ multiplex PCR, the TCRdb table keeps only in-frame clones and is missing some. The sample records 110,000 to 150,000 clones, about 70% being singletons. Sequencing was done on a sample of peripheral blood. The origin of the receptors is a man older than 75 with acute or convalescent COVID-19. CDR3s include the opening cysteine and the closing phenylalanine or tryptophan. D genes are given only for firm matches. Rows may omit the clone size; those that give it use once, few, many or a size class.

V	J	D	length	size	CDR3	DNA
TRBV28	TRBJ1-6	.	12	few	CASESVNSPLHF	TGTGCCAGCGAGTCGGTTAATTCACCCCTCCACTTT
TRBV6-5	TRBJ2-5	TRBD1	15	.	CATGYSTGGSRTQYF	TGTGCCACCGGGTACTCTACAGGGGGATCACGGACCCAGTACTTC
TRBV3-1/TRBV3-2	TRBJ1-1	.	16	few	CASSQDWPGYRTEAFF	TGTGCCAGCAGCCAAGATTGGCCGGGGTATCGCACTGAAGCTTTCTTT
TRBV5-1	TRBJ2-2	.	13	.	CASSTSGFGELFF	TGCGCCAGCAGCACCTCAGGGTTTGGGGAGCTGTTTTTT
TRBV28	TRBJ1-5	.	17	.	CASSLIPRGHSNQPQHF	TGTGCCAGCAGCTTAATTCCAAGGGGTCATAGCAATCAGCCCCAGCATTTT
TRBV20-1	TRBJ2-7	TRBD2	11	.	CSSLSGAEQYF	TGCAGTTCCCTCAGCGGGGCCGAGCAGTACTTC
TRBV5-5	TRBJ1-2	.	14	.	CASSSGAFGESYTF	TGTGCCAGCAGCTCTGGGGCCTTCGGAGAGAGCTACACCTTC
TRBV29-1	TRBJ2-3	TRBD2	13	.	CSLAGFSTDTQYF	TGCAGCCTAGCGGGATTTAGCACAGATACGCAGTATTTT
TRBV9	TRBJ1-4	TRBD1	15	.	CASSVTGTVNEKLFF	TGTGCCAGCAGCGTAACCGGGACAGTTAATGAAAAACTGTTTTTT
TRBV28	TRBJ2-5	TRBD1	13	few	CASSAGGQETQYF	TGTGCCAGCAGCGCAGGGGGCCAAGAGACCCAGTACTTC
TRBV6-1	TRBJ1-1	.	14	few	CAIWTQSRGTEAFF	TGTGCCATCTGGACACAATCAAGGGGCACTGAAGCTTTCTTT
TRBV7-3	TRBJ2-3	TRBD2	15	.	CASSLQLAGVDTQYF	TGTGCCAGCAGCTTGCAACTAGCGGGGGTGGATACGCAGTATTTT
TRBV14	TRBJ2-7	.	13	.	CASSSGGTTEQYF	TGTGCCAGCAGCTCCGGGGGTACTACGGAACAGTACTTC
TRBV7-9	TRBJ2-1	TRBD2	16	.	CASSIPSGGARNEQFF	TGTGCCAGCAGCATACCTAGCGGGGGGGCCCGGAATGAGCAGTTCTTC
TRBV2	TRBJ1-2	.	14	.	CASSGQSFDYGYTF	TGTGCCAGCAGTGGACAGAGTTTCGACTATGGCTACACCTTC
TRBV7-9	TRBJ2-5	.	14	once	CASSKSPRVETQYF	TGTGCCAGCAGCAAAAGCCCGCGGGTGGAGACCCAGTACTTC
TRBV10-3	TRBJ1-5	TRBD1	13	.	CAISDRVGQPQHF	TGTGCCATCAGCGACAGGGTCGGTCAGCCCCAGCATTTT
TRBV5-1	TRBJ2-3	TRBD1	15	.	CASTPGTGSTDTQYF	TGCGCCAGCACCCCCGGGACAGGGAGCACAGATACGCAGTATTTT
TRBV9	TRBJ2-1	TRBD2	16	.	CASATSGRGAYNEQFF	TGTGCCAGCGCCACCTCGGGGCGGGGGGCCTACAATGAGCAGTTCTTC
TRBV3-1/TRBV3-2	TRBJ2-2	TRBD2	16	few	CASSQRSSGGTGELFF	TGTGCCAGCAGCCAACGGTCTAGCGGGGGCACCGGGGAGCTGTTTTTT
TRBV6-5	TRBJ1-6	.	16	.	CASSSPGRLRNSPLHF	TGTGCCAGCAGTTCCCCGGGGAGGCTGAGGAATTCACCCCTCCACTTT
TRBV5-4	TRBJ2-7	.	15	.	CASSPEIDRSYEQYF	TGTGCCAGCAGCCCGGAGATAGACCGCTCCTACGAGCAGTACTTC
TRBV5-8	TRBJ2-1	.	12	.	CASSFAEDEQFF	TGTGCCAGCAGCTTCGCGGAAGATGAGCAGTTCTTC
TRBV5-4	TRBJ1-1	.	13	.	CASSFEHLTEAFF	TGTGCCAGCAGCTTCGAACACCTCACTGAAGCTTTCTTT
TRBV12-3/TRBV12-4	TRBJ2-1	.	11	few	CASSAWPQQFF	TGTGCCAGCAGTGCTTGGCCTCAGCAGTTCTTC
TRBV2	TRBJ1-5	.	15	.	CASSPPGTLNQPQHF	TGTGCCAGCAGTCCTCCCGGGACACTCAATCAGCCCCAGCATTTT
TRBV2	TRBJ2-7	TRBD1	12	.	CASQGASPEQYF	TGTGCCAGCCAGGGGGCGAGTCCCGAGCAGTACTTC
TRBV5-1	TRBJ2-3	TRBD2	15	.	CAGSSSGGRGDTQYF	TGCGCCGGCTCCTCTAGCGGGGGGCGGGGAGATACGCAGTATTTT
TRBV2	TRBJ2-3	TRBD2	16	.	CASRDREGGSTDTQYF	TGTGCCAGCAGGGACCGGGAGGGTGGAAGCACAGATACGCAGTATTTT
TRBV6-2/TRBV6-3	TRBJ2-2	TRBD2	16	.	CASSPGLAILLRELFF	TGTGCCAGCAGCCCGGGACTAGCGATTCTACTTAGGGAGCTGTTTTTT
TRBV6-6	TRBJ2-5	TRBD2	18	.	CASSPLRLAGASGETQYF	TGTGCCAGCAGTCCACTTCGACTAGCGGGGGCCTCGGGGGAGACCCAGTACTTC